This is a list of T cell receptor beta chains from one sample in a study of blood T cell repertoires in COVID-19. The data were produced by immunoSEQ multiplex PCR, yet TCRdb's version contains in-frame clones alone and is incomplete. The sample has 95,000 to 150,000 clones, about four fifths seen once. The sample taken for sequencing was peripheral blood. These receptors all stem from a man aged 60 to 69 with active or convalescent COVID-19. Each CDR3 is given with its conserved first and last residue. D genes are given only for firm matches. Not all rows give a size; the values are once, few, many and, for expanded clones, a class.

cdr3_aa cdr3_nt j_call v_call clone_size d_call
CASSQTRRALGAEAFF TGTGCCAGTAGTCAGACGAGGAGGGCCCTCGGGGCTGAAGCTTTCTTT TRBJ1-1 TRBV19 - -
CAISELGGAGNTIYF TGTGCCATCAGTGAGTTAGGGGGAGCTGGAAACACCATATATTTT TRBJ1-3 TRBV10-3 - -
CASRGVEGGARSGAGELFF TGTGCCAGCAGGGGCGTAGAGGGCGGGGCCCGCTCCGGGGCCGGGGAGCTGTTTTTT TRBJ2-2 TRBV13 - -
CASRLGGSYEQYF TGTGCCAGCAGGCTGGGGGGGTCCTACGAGCAGTACTTC TRBJ2-7 TRBV7-2 - TRBD2
CAISVQDRNEQYF TGTGCCATCAGTGTGCAGGATCGGAACGAGCAGTACTTC TRBJ2-7 TRBV10-3 once -
CATAGGRYNEQFF TGTGCCACCGCCGGGGGACGGTACAATGAGCAGTTCTTC TRBJ2-1 TRBV14 - -
CASSIALTGNSPLHF TGTGCCAGTAGTATAGCCCTGACAGGCAATTCACCCCTCCACTTT TRBJ1-6 TRBV19 - -
CASRIGEVQHF TGTGCCAGCAGGATTGGTGAGGTCCAGCATTTT TRBJ1-5 TRBV28 - -
CASSLLQGTHQPQHF TGTGCCAGCAGTTTACTACAGGGTACTCATCAGCCCCAGCATTTT TRBJ1-5 TRBV28 once -
CASRDTSRAADGYTF TGCGCCAGCCGGGACACCTCACGGGCGGCGGATGGCTACACCTTC TRBJ1-2 TRBV5-1 - -
CAISKEGGRTDTQYF TGTGCCATCAGTAAAGAGGGGGGTCGCACAGATACGCAGTATTTT TRBJ2-3 TRBV19 - -
CASSSLATGGETQYF TGTGCCAGCAGTTCATTAGCGACAGGGGGAGAGACCCAGTACTTC TRBJ2-5 TRBV6-5 - TRBD1
CASSLDQGNEQFF TGTGCCAGCAGCTTAGATCAGGGCAATGAGCAGTTCTTC TRBJ2-1 TRBV11-2 - -
CASSPTKDSLMMNTEAFF TGCGCCAGCAGTCCCACTAAGGACAGCCTTATGATGAACACTGAAGCTTTCTTT TRBJ1-1 TRBV23-1 once -
CASSISGGNTEAFF TGCGCCAGCAGCATCTCAGGGGGGAACACTGAAGCTTTCTTT TRBJ1-1 TRBV5-1 many TRBD1
CASSPGDTTSTDTQYF TGCGCCAGCAGCCCTGGGGACACCACTAGCACAGATACGCAGTATTTT TRBJ2-3 TRBV5-1 - -
CASSLTAGADTQYF TGCGCCAGCAGCTTAACGGCGGGAGCAGATACGCAGTATTTT TRBJ2-3 TRBV5-1 - TRBD2
CASTRGLGQPQHF TGCGCCAGCACCCGGGGGTTAGGTCAGCCCCAGCATTTT TRBJ1-5 TRBV23-1 - -
CASSLDSLTDTQYF TGTGCCAGCAGCTTAGACTCACTCACAGATACGCAGTATTTT TRBJ2-3 TRBV7-9 - -
CATRPDSHTQYF TGTGCCACCCGCCCAGACAGTCATACGCAGTATTTT TRBJ2-3 TRBV19 - -
CASSLSQGRIQYF TGTGCCAGCAGTTTGTCGCAGGGGAGAATTCAGTACTTC TRBJ2-4 TRBV28 - -
CASRLSGSTDTQYF TGTGCCAGCAGGCTTAGCGGAAGCACAGATACGCAGTATTTT TRBJ2-3 TRBV11-2 - -
CASSLGHQRTEAFF TGTGCCAGCAGTTTGGGACACCAAAGGACTGAAGCTTTCTTT TRBJ1-1 TRBV7-9 - -
CASSIQGNPGQPQHF TGTGCCAGCAGCATACAGGGAAATCCCGGCCAGCCCCAGCATTTT TRBJ1-5 TRBV7-2 few -
CASSSGDSPLHF TGTGCCAGCAGCAGCGGGGATTCACCCCTCCACTTT TRBJ1-6 TRBV7-9 - -
CASSSDRGSQETQYF TGTGCCAGCAGCTCGGACAGGGGGAGCCAAGAGACCCAGTACTTC TRBJ2-5 TRBV7-2 - TRBD1
CASRVAGNTGELFF TGTGCCAGCAGGGTAGCGGGGAACACCGGGGAGCTGTTTTTT TRBJ2-2 TRBV6-6 - TRBD2
CASSLDGDGQGYNEQFF TGTGCCAGCAGCTTAGATGGCGACGGACAGGGCTACAATGAGCAGTTCTTC TRBJ2-1 TRBV11-3 - TRBD1
CASSLPPSGVTDTQYF TGTGCCAGCAGCCTCCCTCCAAGCGGGGTCACAGATACGCAGTATTTT TRBJ2-3 TRBV5-4 - TRBD2
CASSVGTGNIQYF TGTGCCAGCAGCGTAGGGACAGGGAACATTCAGTACTTC TRBJ2-4 TRBV9 - TRBD1
CASSQVSRDTEAFF TGTGCCAGCAGCCAAGTTTCGAGGGACACTGAAGCTTTCTTT TRBJ1-1 TRBV3-1/TRBV3-2 few -
CSVVLLPQETQYF TGCAGCGTTGTGCTACTCCCACAAGAGACCCAGTACTTC TRBJ2-5 TRBV29-1 - -
CASSLSATGGSEQYF TGTGCCAGCAGCTTATCGGCGACAGGGGGTAGCGAGCAGTACTTC TRBJ2-7 TRBV11-3 - TRBD1
CAGRLAGGSVYEQYF TGTGCCGGCCGACTAGCGGGAGGGTCGGTATACGAGCAGTACTTC TRBJ2-7 TRBV6-5 - TRBD2
CASSQIGADYNSPLHF TGTGCCAGCAGCCAGATAGGGGCAGATTATAATTCACCCCTCCACTTT TRBJ1-6 TRBV28 once -
CASSYGTGQRNTQYF TGTGCCAGCAGTTATGGGACAGGGCAACGAAATACGCAGTATTTT TRBJ2-3 TRBV7-2 - TRBD1
CASSTTTGGNVGELFF TGTGCCAGCAGCACCACGACAGGGGGCAATGTCGGGGAGCTGTTTTTT TRBJ2-2 TRBV7-9 - TRBD1
CASSSQGWDTQYF TGTGCCAGCAGCTCACAGGGGTGGGATACGCAGTATTTT TRBJ2-3 TRBV7-2 - TRBD1
CSASNAGASDTQYF TGCAGTGCTAGTAATGCCGGAGCGTCAGATACGCAGTATTTT TRBJ2-3 TRBV20-1 few -
CATAAFSHEQYF TGTGCCACCGCGGCCTTTTCCCACGAGCAGTACTTC TRBJ2-7 TRBV3-1/TRBV3-2 few -